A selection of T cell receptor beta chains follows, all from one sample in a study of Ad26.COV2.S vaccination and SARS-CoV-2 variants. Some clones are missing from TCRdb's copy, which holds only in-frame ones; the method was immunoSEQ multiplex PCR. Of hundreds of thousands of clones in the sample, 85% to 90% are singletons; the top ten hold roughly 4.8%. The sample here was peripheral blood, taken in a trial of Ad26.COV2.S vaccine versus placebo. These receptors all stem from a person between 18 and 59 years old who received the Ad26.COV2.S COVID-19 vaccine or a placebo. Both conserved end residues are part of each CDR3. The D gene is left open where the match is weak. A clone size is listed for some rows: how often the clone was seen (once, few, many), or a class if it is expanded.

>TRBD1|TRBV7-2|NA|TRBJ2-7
CASSLQGAPEQYF
TGTGCCAGCAGCTTGCAGGGGGCGCCCGAGCAGTACTTC
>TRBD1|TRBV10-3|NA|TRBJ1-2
CAISSGGPGYTF
TGTGCCATCAGCTCAGGGGGCCCGGGCTACACCTTC
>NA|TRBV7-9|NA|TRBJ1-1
CASSLTVPPTGLEAFF
TGTGCCAGCAGCCTCACCGTCCCACCGACGGGCCTTGAAGCTTTCTTT
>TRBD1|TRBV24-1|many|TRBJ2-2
CATSDETGVNTGELFF
TGTGCCACCAGTGATGAAACAGGGGTTAACACCGGGGAGCTGTTTTTT
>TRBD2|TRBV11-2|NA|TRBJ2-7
CASSRGLAGGPSYEQYF
TGTGCCAGCAGCCGGGGACTAGCGGGGGGACCTTCCTACGAGCAGTACTTC
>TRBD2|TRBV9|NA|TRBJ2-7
CASSGREGTSGTYEQYF
TGTGCCAGCAGCGGGAGGGAGGGAACTAGCGGAACCTACGAGCAGTACTTC
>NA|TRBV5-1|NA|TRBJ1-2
CASSPGVDPGYTF
TGCGCCAGCAGCCCGGGGGTAGATCCTGGCTACACCTTC
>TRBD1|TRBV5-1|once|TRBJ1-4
CASSQGQGNNEKLFF
TGCGCCAGCAGTCAGGGACAGGGCAATAATGAAAAACTGTTTTTT
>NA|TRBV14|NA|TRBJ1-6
CASSQARINSPLHF
TGTGCCAGCAGCCAAGCCCGGATTAATTCACCCCTCCACTTT
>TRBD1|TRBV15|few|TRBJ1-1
CATSSPGTGLGTEAFF
TGTGCCACCAGCAGTCCCGGGACAGGGCTCGGCACTGAAGCTTTCTTT
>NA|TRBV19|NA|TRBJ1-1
CASSLTGGTPEAFF
TGTGCCAGTAGCCTAACCGGGGGTACCCCTGAAGCTTTCTTT
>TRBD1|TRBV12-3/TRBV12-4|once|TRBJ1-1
CASSLQGGGEAFF
TGTGCCAGCAGTTTACAGGGGGGAGGTGAAGCTTTCTTT
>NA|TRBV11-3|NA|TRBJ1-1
CASSFSRNTEAFF
TGTGCCAGCAGCTTTTCCCGGAACACTGAAGCTTTCTTT
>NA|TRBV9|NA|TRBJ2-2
CASSSVGTGELFF
TGTGCCAGCAGCTCCGTGGGGACCGGGGAGCTGTTTTTT
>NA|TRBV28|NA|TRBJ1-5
CASSPDRPSNQPQHF
TGTGCCAGCAGTCCAGACAGGCCAAGCAATCAGCCCCAGCATTTT
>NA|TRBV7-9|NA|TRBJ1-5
CASSRQNQPQHF
TGTGCCAGCAGCCGGCAAAATCAGCCCCAGCATTTT
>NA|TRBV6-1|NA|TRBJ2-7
CASSERYSSYEQYF
TGTGCCAGCAGTGAAAGGTACAGCTCCTACGAGCAGTACTTC
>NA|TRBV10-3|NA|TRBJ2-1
CAISETSPSSYNEQFF
TGTGCCATCAGTGAGACCTCCCCGAGCTCCTACAATGAGCAGTTCTTC
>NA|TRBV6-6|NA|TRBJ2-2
CASRLGGGTGELFF
TGTGCCAGCAGATTGGGAGGAGGTACCGGGGAGCTGTTTTTT
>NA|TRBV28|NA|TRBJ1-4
CASSLTGRGKLFF
TGTGCCAGCAGTTTAACAGGGAGGGGAAAACTGTTTTTT
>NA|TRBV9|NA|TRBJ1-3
CASTLTGTLSSGNTIYF
TGTGCCAGCACACTGACCGGGACCCTGAGCTCTGGAAACACCATATATTTT
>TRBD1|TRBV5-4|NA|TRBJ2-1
CASSHSGTGGQGVLF
TGTGCCAGCAGCCATTCCGGGACAGGGGGTCAAGGAGTGCTCTTC
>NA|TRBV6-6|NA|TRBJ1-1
CASGSLNTEAFF
TGTGCCAGCGGTAGCCTGAACACTGAAGCTTTCTTT
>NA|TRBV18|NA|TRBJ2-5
CASSPLSGGETQYF
TGTGCCAGCTCACCACTCTCAGGAGGGGAGACCCAGTACTTC
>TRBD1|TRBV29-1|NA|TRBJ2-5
CSAEDRGIEETQYF
TGCAGCGCCGAGGACAGGGGGATAGAAGAGACCCAGTACTTC
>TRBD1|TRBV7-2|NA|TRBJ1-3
CASSLLAGGWAGNTIYF
TGTGCCAGCAGCTTACTCGCAGGGGGTTGGGCTGGAAACACCATATATTTT
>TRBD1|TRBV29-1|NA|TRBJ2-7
CSVGTGGSYEQYF
TGCAGCGTTGGGACAGGGGGCTCCTACGAGCAGTACTTC
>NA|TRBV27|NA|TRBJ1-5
CASSFTVHQPQHF
TGTGCCAGCAGTTTTACGGTTCATCAGCCCCAGCATTTT
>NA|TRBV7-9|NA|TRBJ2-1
CASSLGPPQFF
TGTGCCAGCAGCTTAGGTCCCCCGCAGTTCTTC
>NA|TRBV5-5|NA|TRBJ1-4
CASSLSGGEYSNEKLFF
TGTGCCAGCAGCTTGTCTGGGGGCGAATATAGTAATGAAAAACTGTTTTTT
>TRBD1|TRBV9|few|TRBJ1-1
CASSEGIKTGFEKAFF
TGTGCCAGCAGCGAAGGGATCAAGACAGGGTTTGAAAAAGCTTTCTTT
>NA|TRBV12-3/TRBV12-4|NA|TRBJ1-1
CASSFWGNTEAFF
TGTGCCAGCAGTTTCTGGGGGAACACTGAAGCTTTCTTT
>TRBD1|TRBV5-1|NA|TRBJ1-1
CASSFLDRGARTEAFF
TGCGCCAGCAGTTTCTTAGACAGGGGCGCTCGGACTGAAGCTTTCTTT
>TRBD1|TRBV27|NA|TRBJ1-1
CASITGRTGGFGAFF
TGTGCCAGCATTACAGGGAGGACAGGGGGGTTTGGAGCTTTCTTT
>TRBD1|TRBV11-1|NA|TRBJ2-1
CASSRDRSYNEQFF
TGTGCCAGCAGCCGGGACAGAAGTTACAATGAGCAGTTCTTC
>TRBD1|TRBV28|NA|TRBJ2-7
CASSLGQGRGHHEQYF
TGTGCCAGCAGTTTAGGTCAGGGCAGGGGGCACCACGAGCAGTACTTC
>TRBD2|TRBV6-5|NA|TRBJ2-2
CASSYSGGVAGELFF
TGTGCCAGCAGTTACTCGGGGGGGGTGGCCGGGGAGCTGTTTTTT
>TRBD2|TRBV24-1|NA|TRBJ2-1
CATSDLASGSYNEQFF
TGTGCCACCAGTGATTTAGCTAGCGGGAGCTACAATGAGCAGTTCTTC
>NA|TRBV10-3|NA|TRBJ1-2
CAISESRWGLSYGYTF
TGTGCCATCAGTGAGTCGAGGTGGGGGCTGAGCTATGGCTACACCTTC
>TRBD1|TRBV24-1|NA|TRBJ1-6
CATSAGQGRNSPLHF
TGTGCCACCAGTGCTGGACAGGGCCGGAATTCACCCCTCCACTTT
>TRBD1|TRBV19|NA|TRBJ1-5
CASSDRAQPQHF
TGTGCCAGTAGCGACAGGGCTCAGCCCCAGCATTTT
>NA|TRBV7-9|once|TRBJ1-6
CASSLSQGSPLHF
TGTGCCAGCAGCTTATCACAGGGTTCACCCCTCCACTTT
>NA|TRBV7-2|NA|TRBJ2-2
CASSLNSPTNTGELFF
TGTGCCAGCAGCTTAAACAGCCCAACGAACACCGGGGAGCTGTTTTTT
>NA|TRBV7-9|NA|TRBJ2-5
CASSFSRYQETQYF
TGTGCCAGCAGCTTCTCCAGGTACCAAGAGACCCAGTACTTC
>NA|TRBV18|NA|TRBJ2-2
CASSPFRAVDTGELFF
TGTGCCAGCTCACCTTTTCGTGCGGTGGACACCGGGGAGCTGTTTTTT
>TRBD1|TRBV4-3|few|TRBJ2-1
CASSQGIDFYTGGQDEQFF
TGCGCCAGCAGCCAAGGAATCGACTTCTATACAGGGGGCCAGGATGAGCAGTTCTTC
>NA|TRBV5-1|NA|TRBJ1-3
CASSSGPTGNTIYF
TGCGCCAGCAGCTCCGGTCCCACCGGAAACACCATATATTTT
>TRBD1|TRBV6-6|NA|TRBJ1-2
CASSPGTGGGLSYGYTF
TGTGCCAGCAGTCCCGGGACAGGGGGCGGATTATCCTATGGCTACACCTTC
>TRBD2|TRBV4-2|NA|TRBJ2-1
CASSRTSGSEERHEQFF
TGTGCCAGCAGCCGGACTAGCGGGAGCGAGGAGCGGCATGAGCAGTTCTTC
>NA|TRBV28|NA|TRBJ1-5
CASSLSGPDQPQHF
TGTGCCAGCAGTTTATCGGGGCCGGATCAGCCCCAGCATTTT
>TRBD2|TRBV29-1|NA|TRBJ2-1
CSVEDGYGGGYNEQFF
TGCAGCGTTGAAGATGGGTATGGGGGGGGCTACAATGAGCAGTTCTTC
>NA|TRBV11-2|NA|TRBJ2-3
CASSSSSRPDTQYF
TGTGCCAGCAGCTCCTCTAGCAGACCAGATACGCAGTATTTT
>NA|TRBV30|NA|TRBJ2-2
CAWSKGGAGELFF
TGTGCCTGGAGTAAGGGTGGGGCCGGGGAGCTGTTTTTT
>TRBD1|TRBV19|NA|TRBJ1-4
CASSTLDRVDANEKLFF
TGTGCCAGTAGTACCTTGGACAGGGTGGACGCTAATGAAAAACTGTTTTTT